What follows describes a single TCR beta chain. Its antigen is unknown. Given a much more abundant clone one base away, this may be a read error. Each CDR3 protein gets one entry after TCRdb re-called the PCR reads with MiXCR. The repertoire holds 300,000 to 350,000 distinct CDR3 sequences, with roughly 23% as singletons. The sample originates from a study of molecular identifiers for immune sequencing clone quantification. Points from the study as a whole: Identical barcode-sharing TCR molecules could lead to underestimated sizes for highly expanded clones.

Germline V gene lookup returns CDR1 MNHNS and CDR2 SASEGT. This CDR3 spans 13 amino acids. Trimming cost V 8 bases and J 5 bases, with 13 bases left between them. The CD8+CD4-CCR7+CD45RA+ phenotype defined the sorted naive CD8 T cells. The sample consisted of naive CD8+ T cells from blood, with Jurkat cell RNA spiked in. Subset specified: FACS-sorted CD8+CD4-CCR7+CD45RA+ naive T cells. The gene calls are TRBV6-1 and TRBJ2-1; D is perhaps TRBD1 or TRBD2 (5 bases each). The receptor comes from a human donor in good health. Some libraries in this study had Jurkat cell RNA spiked in. For the CDR3, the DNA is TGTGCCAGCCGCCGGGACCTTCACAATGAGCAGTTCTTC. It codes for CASRRDLHNEQFF.